This TCR beta chain was observed in a study of CD8 T cells in ankylosing spondylitis. Regarding this clonotype: Its antigen is currently unknown.

Broader study findings: Enrichment of disease-linked clones was reportedly significant in matched ankylosing spondylitis synovial fluid. Certain motif variants had earlier appeared in reactive arthritis synovial fluid and blood.

Library preparation for TCR beta used quantitative 5'-RACE with molecular barcodes. Each CDR3 protein is one row after TCRdb ran MiXCR on the 5' RACE reads. The sample holds roughly 40,000 distinct CDR3 sequences, 15% to 20% seen once. Germline loops: CDR1 MGHRA, CDR2 YSYEKL. After removal of 1 base from V and 9 bases from J, the junction contained 9 bases not matched to a gene. The CDR3 has 17 amino acids. This receptor was identified in a male donor with ankylosing spondylitis or in good health (not recorded which). The material sequenced was blood. The V and J genes are TRBV4-1 and TRBJ2-2, with 12 bases lining up with TRBD2. This chain's CDR3 is CASSQAIRTSGKRELFF. The DNA for the CDR3 is TGCGCCAGCAGCCAAGCGATAAGGACTAGCGGGAAGAGGGAGCTGTTTTTT.